The 20 T cell receptor beta chains below all came from one sample that was sequenced in a study of Tregs in tolerant kidney transplant recipients. The repertoire was sequenced with immunoSEQ multiplex PCR; TCRdb's copy has only in-frame clones and lacks some. This table holds 100,000 to 150,000 clones, roughly 92% found once. Material: CD4+ T cells from blood. These receptor sequences come from a human donor in good health.

The V gene is TRBV6-5, the J gene TRBJ1-1, with D uncertain. Germline CDR1 and CDR2: MNHEY and SVGAGI. This CDR3 has 13 residues. Trimming shortened V by 7 bases and J by 4 bases, and 13 bases separated the two germline ends. The CDR3 sequence: CASIGGPFTEAFF. Written as DNA, the CDR3 is TGTGCCAGCATCGGTGGTCCCTTCACTGAAGCTTTCTTT.

V usage is TRBV21-1 and J usage is TRBJ2-1; TRBD2, the table's D call, was not compared with the DNA. TRBV21-1 is reported as a pseudogene. The CDR3 is made up of 14 amino acids. This CDR3 reads CATPALAGDNEQFF. CDR3 coding DNA: TGCGCTACCCCGGCACTAGCGGGGGACAATGAGCAGTTCTTC.

The rearrangement joins TRBV9 to TRBJ1-3, with 7 bases matching TRBD1. CDR3 size: 13 residues. CDR1 and CDR2 from the germline V gene are SGDLS and YYNGEE. V shed 4 bases, J shed 3 bases, and the junction held 1 base outside the gene matches. CDR3 loop: CASSRQGGNTIYF. The CDR3 nucleotides are TGTGCCAGCAGCCGACAGGGTGGAAACACCATATATTTT.

The sample holds a few counts of this clone. The chain employs TRBV10-1 and TRBJ2-1; TRBD1 might be the D (5 bases). The V end was cut by 0 bases, the J end by 6 bases, with 15 bases between. The CDR3 is made up of 16 amino acids. Per germline, CDR1 WNHNN and CDR2 SYGVQD (reference sequence). CDR3 loop: CASSESRGFAANEQFF. CDR3 in DNA: TGCGCCAGCAGTGAGTCTAGGGGTTTTGCCGCCAATGAGCAGTTCTTC.

The chain recombines TRBV27 with TRBJ2-5, with TRBD1 matching over 12 bases. Germline V CDR1 and CDR2: MNHEY, SMNVEV (reference sequence). With V trimmed by 5 bases and J by 2 bases, 21 bases remained unmatched. The CDR3 runs 21 residues. The chain's CDR3 is CASSLIPPLGTGGRAQETQYF. The CDR3 DNA reads TGTGCCAGCAGTCTCATCCCCCCTCTAGGGACAGGGGGCCGGGCGCAAGAGACCCAGTACTTC.

The chain links TRBV11-2 to TRBJ1-6; 10 bases agree with TRBD1. The CDR3 is 15 amino acids. Unmatched junction bases numbered 5, after V lost 5 bases and J lost 7 bases. Germline CDR1 is SGHAT and CDR2 is FQNNGV. The chain's CDR3 is CASSPTGGGNSPLHF. DNA for the CDR3: TGTGCCAGCAGCCCGACAGGGGGCGGCAATTCACCCCTCCACTTT.

V gene TRBV6-5 combines with J gene TRBJ1-2; TRBD1 is a possible D gene (5 bases). Trimming left V 0 bases short and J 2 bases short, with 10 bases between. The CDR3 has 15 amino acids. Per germline, CDR1 MNHEY and CDR2 SVGAGI. For the CDR3, the DNA is TGTGCCAGCAGTTACTCCGGCAGGGCCAACTATGGCTACACCTTC. Residues: CASSYSGRANYGYTF.

V usage is TRBV6-5 and J usage is TRBJ1-2; the D is unclear. This CDR3 contains 14 residues. V gave up 8 bases and J gave up 0 bases, with 13 bases separating them. Germline lookup yields CDR1 MNHEY and CDR2 SVGAGI. The CDR3 region has the DNA TGTGCCAGCGGGTTCCCGGGGACTAACTATGGCTACACCTTC. The encoded protein is CASGFPGTNYGYTF.

The CDR3 is CASSLPGTHSGNTIYF. The CDR3 DNA is TGTGCCAGCAGCTTGCCAGGTACCCACTCTGGAAACACCATATATTTT. The genes are TRBV5-8 and TRBJ1-3, with D uncertain. V was shortened by 1 base and J by 0 bases, with 11 bases between the two germline ends. CDR3 length: 16 amino acids. Germline CDR1 and CDR2: SGHTS and YDEGEE.

The CDR3 here is CASSLVMTAEQYF. Here the CDR3 DNA reads TGTGCCAGCAGCTTAGTTATGACGGCCGAGCAGTACTTC. The V gene is TRBV7-6, the J gene TRBJ2-7; D unresolved. Trimming left V 1 base short and J 6 bases short, with 10 bases between. CDR3 length: 13 residues. Germline lookup yields CDR1 SGHVS and CDR2 FNYEAQ.

The chain joins TRBV7-8 to TRBJ1-4; D is uncertain. CDR1 and CDR2 from the germline V gene are SGHVS and FQNEAQ. Deletions cut 5 bases from V and 4 bases from J, with 17 bases between. The CDR3 has 16 residues. CDR3 sequence reads: CASSLYRSSLNEKLFF. The DNA of the CDR3 is TGTGCCAGCAGCCTATATAGGAGTTCCCTTAATGAAAAACTGTTTTTT. The full variable domain, its missing parts supplied by reference TRBV7-8 and TRBJ1-4, is GAGVSQSPRYKVAKRGQDVALRCDPISGHVSLFWYQQALGQGPEFLTYFQNEAQLDKSGLPSDRFFAERPEGSVSTLKIQRTQQEDSAVYLCASSLYRSSLNEKLFFGSGTQLSVL.

The chain joins TRBV10-3 to TRBJ2-3; TRBD2 matches 12 bases. Germline V CDR1 and CDR2: ENHRY, SYGVKD. Losses at the gene ends were 2 bases for V and 0 bases for J; bases not matched to a gene: 0. The CDR3 is made up of 16 amino acids. DNA for the CDR3: TGTGCCATCAGTGAGACTAGCGGGAGGAGCACAGATACGCAGTATTTT. Translating it yields CAISETSGRSTDTQYF.

The chain recombines TRBV18 with TRBJ2-1; 12 positions agree with TRBD2. Germline CDR1 KGHSH, CDR2 LQKENI. CDR3 length: 16 amino acids. V lost 1 base and J lost 5; bases outside the gene matches: 3. The DNA of the CDR3 is TGTGCCAGCTCACCACAAAGGACTAGCGGGGACAATGAGCAGTTCTTC. Its translation: CASSPQRTSGDNEQFF.

The chain recombines TRBV1 with TRBJ2-5; the table gives TRBD2 as D, unverified against the DNA. TRBV1 is flagged as a pseudogene. The CDR3 loop spans 18 amino acids. The CDR3 loop reads CTSSQDHDSGRARETQYF. DNA for the CDR3: TGCACCAGCAGCCAAGATCATGATAGCGGGAGGGCCAGAGAGACCCAGTACTTC.

V usage is TRBV7-2 and J usage is TRBJ2-7, with a weak D call TRBD2 (5 bases). The germline V and J ends were trimmed by 3 bases and 6 bases, with 15 bases remaining between them. Germline V CDR1 and CDR2: SGHTA, FQGNSA. The CDR3 spans 14 residues. The CDR3 loop is CASSFSGLQSEQYF. The CDR3 DNA is TGTGCCAGCAGCTTTTCAGGACTCCAATCCGAGCAGTACTTC.

This chain connects TRBV11-2 to TRBJ1-3; 7 bases align to TRBD1. The CDR3 has 16 residues. With 4 bases clipped from V and 2 bases from J, the junction kept 8 bases outside the gene matches. Looked up from germline, CDR1 is SGHAT and CDR2 is FQNNGV. CDR3 amino acids: CASSSFKGATGNTIYF. The CDR3 nucleotides read TGTGCCAGCAGCTCATTTAAGGGGGCAACTGGAAACACCATATATTTT.

The gene calls are TRBV9 and TRBJ1-2; possibly TRBD1 for D (5 bases). CDR1 and CDR2 from the germline V gene are SGDLS and YYNGEE. Trimming removed 0 bases from V and 4 bases from J, with 7 bases in between. This CDR3 has 13 amino acids. CDR3 DNA sequence: TGTGCCAGCAGCGTAGCTGGGACCTATGGCTACACCTTC. This translates into CASSVAGTYGYTF.

The chain joins TRBV5-1 to TRBJ1-5; 7 nucleotides match TRBD1. This CDR3 spans 13 amino acids. J lost 5 bases, V lost 4 bases, and 3 bases had no gene match. Per germline, CDR1 SGHRS and CDR2 YFSETQ. The DNA of the CDR3 is TGCGCCAGCAGCCAAGACAGGGATCAGCCCCAGCATTTT. Encoded protein: CASSQDRDQPQHF.

The chain combines TRBV6-1 with TRBJ1-1, with D possibly TRBD1 on 6 matching bases. The germline V gene encodes CDR1 MNHNS and CDR2 SASEGT. The length of the CDR3 is 17 residues. V shed 2 bases and J shed 5 bases, with 21 bases lying between them. CDR3 region: CASSESPIGRGKTEAFF. CDR3 bases: TGTGCCAGCAGTGAATCCCCTATCGGCAGGGGTAAGACTGAAGCTTTCTTT.

The chain recombines TRBV5-4 with TRBJ2-1, with 11 bases aligning to TRBD2. The CDR3 has 15 amino acids. Losses at the gene ends were 4 bases for V and 9 bases for J; bases not matched to a gene: 9. The germline CDR1 and CDR2 sequences are SGHNT and YYREEE (reference sequence). CDR3 region: CASSTPLAGVGEQFF. CDR3 bases: TGTGCCAGCAGCACACCACTAGCGGGAGTAGGTGAGCAGTTCTTC.